The 30 T cell receptor beta chains listed next were all sequenced from one sample in a study of Ad26.COV2.S vaccination and SARS-CoV-2 variants. Treatment meaning: roughly 18 received Ad26.COV2.S at low or high dose, single or two shots; roughly five received placebo; per-sample allocation not given. The samples date from day 63 after the first vaccine or placebo injection. The protocol was immunoSEQ multiplex PCR, while the TCRdb copy is restricted to in-frame clones and leaves out a portion. This table has approximately 410,000 clones, roughly 88% appearing once. The source was peripheral blood, collected in a trial of Ad26.COV2.S vaccine versus placebo. These receptors came from a person aged 18-65 years who received the Ad26.COV2.S COVID-19 vaccine or a placebo.

This clone was counted a few times. One end of the junction varies from germline; a read error may be responsible. CDR3 nucleotide sequence: TGTGCCAGCAGCTTGGGACAGGTCTCCAACGAGCAGTACTTC. Translation gives CASSLGQVSNEQYF. This sequence joins TRBV5-4 and TRBJ2-7, with a weak D call TRBD1 (6 bases). The germline V gene has CDR1 SGHNT and CDR2 YYREEE (reference sequence). The CDR3 loop spans 14 amino acids.

This clone occurred once. CDR3 sequence: CAIDDRSLNTEAFF. The DNA for the CDR3 is TGTGCCATCGACGACAGGAGTTTGAACACTGAAGCTTTCTTT. The gene calls are TRBV28 and TRBJ1-1; D is possibly TRBD1 (6 bases). V was clipped by 10 bases and J by 0 bases, with 15 bases between them. The V gene's germline CDR1 is MDHEN and CDR2 SYDVKM. This CDR3 has 14 amino acids.

V usage is TRBV4-3 and J usage is TRBJ2-3; D is unresolved. The germline V gene has CDR1 LGHNA and CDR2 YSLEER. Between the trimmed V and J ends, which lost 0 bases and 6 bases, there was a span of 7 bases. The CDR3 runs 13 residues. CDR3 protein: CASSQEVGDTQYF. CDR3 nucleotides: TGCGCCAGCAGCCAAGAAGTGGGGGATACGCAGTATTTT.

The J gene is TRBJ2-2, the V gene TRBV6-6; D unclear. The CDR3 spans 11 residues. V shed 7 bases and J shed 5 bases, with 5 bases lying between them. Germline V CDR1 and CDR2: MNHNY, SVGAGI (reference sequence). In DNA form, the CDR3 reads TGTGCCAGCACACGGACCGGGGAGCTGTTTTTT. Its translation: CASTRTGELFF.

This clone was found once. The rearrangement links TRBV7-9 to TRBJ1-5; 9 nucleotides align to TRBD1. The CDR3 loop spans 13 amino acids. Germline V gene data show CDR1 as SEHNR and CDR2 as FQNEAQ (reference sequence). With V trimmed by 8 bases and J by 4 bases, 3 bases remained unmatched. CDR3 loop: CASAGTGNQPQHF. The CDR3 DNA reads TGTGCCAGCGCAGGGACAGGGAATCAGCCCCAGCATTTT.

CDR3 residues: CASSLVVVNGQTTGELFF. The DNA for the CDR3 is TGTGCCAGCAGCTTAGTGGTGGTAAACGGCCAAACTACCGGGGAGCTGTTTTTT. The V call is TRBV7-8, the J call TRBJ2-2, with no clear D. Trimming stripped 1 base from V and 5 bases from J, with 20 bases between. The length of the CDR3 is 18 residues. CDR1 SGHVS and CDR2 FQNEAQ come from the germline V gene.

The genes are TRBV5-1 and TRBJ2-1; either TRBD1 or TRBD2 may fit D (6 bases each). V was shortened by 3 bases and J by 2 bases, with 15 bases between the two germline ends. CDR3 length: 16 amino acids. Germline V gives CDR1 SGHRS, CDR2 YFSETQ. CDR3 DNA: TGCGCCAGCAGCTGGGGGGCAGTTAGCACCTACAATGAGCAGTTCTTC. This gives the protein CASSWGAVSTYNEQFF.

The chain couples TRBV6-6 to TRBJ1-1; weak D call: TRBD1 (6 bases). Germline loops: CDR1 MNHNY, CDR2 SVGAGI (reference sequence). V dropped 7 bases and J dropped 1 base, with 13 bases sitting between them. The CDR3 is 14 residues long. This chain's CDR3 is CASIRWGQNTEAFF. The CDR3, as DNA: TGTGCCAGCATCCGCTGGGGGCAGAACACTGAAGCTTTCTTT.

The gene calls are TRBV5-6 and TRBJ1-2; tentative D call: TRBD1 (5 bases). CDR1 is SGHDT, CDR2 YYEEEE, per germline. With 6 bases removed from V and 4 bases from J, the gap between germline ends came to 19 bases. The CDR3 runs to 15 residues. CDR3 amino acids: CASTSAPAGTYGYTF. CDR3 sequence (DNA): TGTGCCAGCACTTCTGCGCCCGCAGGGACCTATGGCTACACCTTC.

This clone was seen once. The chain combines TRBV7-3 with TRBJ2-1; D is ambiguous. The V gene lost 5 bases and the J gene lost 2 bases, with 19 bases spanning the gap. The CDR3 length is 17 residues. CDR1 and CDR2 (germline): SGHTA, FQGTGA. CDR3 amino acids: CASSTRPTYPTYNEQFF. The CDR3 DNA sequence: TGTGCCAGCAGCACCCGACCGACCTACCCAACCTACAATGAGCAGTTCTTC.

This chain connects TRBV7-8 to TRBJ1-6; D is unresolved. This CDR3 comprises 14 residues. Per the germline V gene, CDR1 is SGHVS and CDR2 is FQNEAQ. Between the trimmed V and J ends, which lost 0 bases and 9 bases, there was a span of 9 bases. In DNA form, the CDR3 reads TGTGCCAGCAGCTTAGCTCCGGGGTTTTCACCCCTCCACTTT. It encodes CASSLAPGFSPLHF.

The genes are TRBV9 and TRBJ2-3; D may match TRBD1 or TRBD2 (5 bases each). CDR3 length equals 16 residues. Per germline, CDR1 SGDLS and CDR2 YYNGEE. Trimming removed 3 bases at V and 1 base at J, with 15 bases between. CDR3 nucleotides: TGTGCCAGCAGCGCCGGGGACGTAGGGGGCACAGATACGCAGTATTTT. Translation: CASSAGDVGGTDTQYF.

The genes are TRBV9 and TRBJ2-2; 7 bases map to TRBD2. This CDR3 has 17 amino acids. V gave up 4 bases and J gave up 3 bases; unmatched junction bases: 12. Germline assignment: CDR1 SGDLS and CDR2 YYNGEE. CDR3 DNA: TGTGCCAGCAGCCACACGGAGGGCGGGGGTTACACCGGGGAGCTGTTTTTT. Amino acids: CASSHTEGGGYTGELFF.

The V and J genes are TRBV7-2 and TRBJ1-4, with a tentative D call TRBD1 (5 bases). Trimming cost V 2 bases and J 5 bases, with 12 bases left between them. Per the germline V gene, CDR1 is SGHTA and CDR2 is FQGNSA. The CDR3 contains 15 residues. CDR3 DNA sequence: TGTGCCAGCAGCTTACGCAAACAGGTCAATGAAAAACTGTTTTTT. This encodes CASSLRKQVNEKLFF.

The J gene is TRBJ2-1, the V gene TRBV29-1; the D is unclear. Trimming pared 1 base from V and 6 bases from J, leaving 7 bases between. This CDR3 has 12 amino acids. The germline CDR1 and CDR2 sequences are SQVTM and ANQGSEA. The CDR3 bases are TGCAGCGTTGAAGCTCCTCGCAATGAGCAGTTCTTC. Protein sequence: CSVEAPRNEQFF.

This chain links TRBV3-1 (or the pseudogene TRBV3-2) with TRBJ1-4, with TRBD1 identical over 9 bases. Per germline, CDR1 LGHDT and CDR2 YNNKEL (reference sequence). Trimming removed 4 bases from V and 3 bases from J; junction bases left unmatched: 0. The CDR3 contains 14 residues. The CDR3 nucleotides are TGTGCCAGCAGCCGACAGGGGGCTAATGAAAAACTGTTTTTT. This encodes CASSRQGANEKLFF.

The gene calls are TRBV18 and TRBJ1-1, with TRBD1 as a possible D gene (5 bases). The CDR3 has 14 residues. V was trimmed by 6 bases and J by 3 bases, leaving 14 bases between them. CDR1 KGHSH and CDR2 LQKENI come from the germline V gene. CDR3 amino acids: CASSNTRGDTEAFF. As DNA, the CDR3 is TGTGCCAGCTCCAACACTCGGGGGGACACTGAAGCTTTCTTT.

This chain joins TRBV19 and TRBJ2-3; possibly TRBD1 or TRBD2 for D (5 bases each). The CDR3 extends over 16 amino acids. The V end lost 3 bases, the J end lost 6 bases, and 19 bases lay between the germline ends. Germline CDR1 and CDR2: LNHDA and SQIVND (reference sequence). As DNA, the CDR3 is TGTGCCAGTAGTATGCCCCGGGACGCCCAAACTGATACGCAGTATTTT. Translated: CASSMPRDAQTDTQYF.

The rearrangement uses TRBV6-2 or TRBV6-3 and TRBJ2-7; the D call may be TRBD1 or TRBD2 (5 bases each). There are 14 residues in the CDR3. CDR1 is MNHEY, CDR2 SVGEGT, per germline. Trimming took 6 bases from V and 2 from J, leaving 14 bases between them. This CDR3 reads CASSPDGAPYEQYF. CDR3 bases: TGTGCCAGCAGCCCCGACGGGGCCCCCTACGAGCAGTACTTC.

The chain has TRBV30 and TRBJ2-5; TRBD1 aligns across 7 bases. The CDR3 contains 17 residues. V dropped 3 bases and J dropped 5; count of bases not matched to a gene: 18. Germline assignment: CDR1 GTSNPN and CDR2 SVGIG (reference sequence). The CDR3 region has the DNA TGTGCCTGGAGACCAAAAACAGGGGCAGGCTTTGGGGAGACCCAGTACTTC. Translating it yields CAWRPKTGAGFGETQYF.

The chain joins TRBV20-1 to TRBJ1-1; D is ambiguous. The CDR3 contains 11 residues. Germline lookup yields CDR1 DFQATT and CDR2 SNEGSKA (reference sequence). Trimming shortened V by 6 bases and J by 6 bases, and 11 bases separated the two germline ends. DNA for the CDR3: TGCAGTGCCCACTCTTGGCCTGAAGCTTTCTTT. Encoded protein: CSAHSWPEAFF.

The CDR3 DNA sequence: TGCGCCAGCAGCCAAGCCCGGGACAGCCTCATCCCCGCTGGTGGAAACACCATATATTTT. This translates into CASSQARDSLIPAGGNTIYF. The chain combines TRBV4-1 with TRBJ1-3; 7 nucleotides agree with TRBD1. CDR1 and CDR2 (germline): MGHRA, YSYEKL. The CDR3 has 20 residues. The J segment lost 3 bases and the V segment lost 1 base, leaving 18 bases of the junction unmatched.

The V and J genes are TRBV7-2 and TRBJ2-7; D uncertain. The ends were cut back, 1 base at V and 6 bases at J, with 16 bases in the middle. Germline V lookup: CDR1 SGHTA, CDR2 FQGNSA. The length of the CDR3 is 15 residues. CDR3 sequence (DNA): TGTGCCAGCAGCTTAGTTTCCGGTGGTGGGATCGAGCAGTACTTC. It translates to CASSLVSGGGIEQYF.

This clone was found once. V usage is TRBV30 and J usage is TRBJ1-1; weak D call: TRBD1 (5 bases). Germline assignment: CDR1 GTSNPN and CDR2 SVGIG (reference sequence). The CDR3 is 12 residues long. The V end was cut by 4 bases, the J end by 4 bases, with 10 bases between. CDR3 sequence: CAWNGGITEAFF. The CDR3, as DNA: TGTGCCTGGAACGGGGGGATCACTGAAGCTTTCTTT.

This clone was observed once. The chain employs TRBV9 and TRBJ2-2; D unclear. V shed 1 base and J shed 7 bases, with 5 bases lying between them. The length of the CDR3 is 12 residues. CDR1 and CDR2 (germline): SGDLS, YYNGEE. CDR3 sequence reads: CASSVRVGELFF. CDR3 DNA sequence: TGTGCCAGCAGCGTAAGAGTCGGGGAGCTGTTTTTT. The variable domain in full, completed from reference TRBV9 and TRBJ2-2, reads DSGVTQTPKHLITATGQRVTLRCSPRSGDLSVYWYQQSLDQGLQFLIQYYNGEERAKGNILERFSAQQFPDLHSELNLSSLELGDSALYFCASSVRVGELFFGEGSRLTVL.

The chain employs TRBV30 and TRBJ1-1; a weak D match, TRBD1 (6 bases). Germline V lookup: CDR1 GTSNPN, CDR2 SVGIG (reference sequence). CDR3 size: 14 residues. With 2 bases removed from V and 1 base from J, the gap between germline ends came to 11 bases. CDR3 nucleotides: TGTGCCTGGAGTATATGGGGGCAGAACACTGAAGCTTTCTTT. Translated: CAWSIWGQNTEAFF.

Of note for this clone: Distinct nucleotide sequences in the sample also encode this CDR3. J is TRBJ2-3 and V is TRBV7-9, with D uncertain. Trimming stripped 0 bases from V and 6 bases from J, with 1 base between. Germline-derived CDR1 and CDR2 are SEHNR and FQNEAQ (reference sequence). The CDR3 length is 11 residues. CDR3 in amino acids: CASSLADTQYF. The CDR3 DNA follows: TGTGCCAGCAGCTTAGCGGATACGCAGTATTTT.

The chain uses TRBV28 and TRBJ1-5, with D possibly matching TRBD1 (6 bases). The germline V gene has CDR1 MDHEN and CDR2 SYDVKM. V was clipped by 2 bases and J by 4 bases, with 12 bases between them. The CDR3 sequence is 15 residues long. The CDR3 sequence: CASSLAGVLNQPQHF. CDR3 nucleotides: TGTGCCAGCAGTTTAGCAGGGGTGCTTAATCAGCCCCAGCATTTT.

This chain links TRBV6-6 with TRBJ2-1; 8 nucleotides line up with TRBD2. CDR3 length: 15 residues. The germline CDR1 and CDR2 sequences are MNHNY and SVGAGI (reference sequence). J gave up 6 bases and V 0 bases, and 4 bases lay outside the gene matches. This CDR3 reads CASSYSRTSRNEQFF. The DNA for the CDR3 is TGTGCCAGCAGTTACTCGAGGACTAGCCGCAATGAGCAGTTCTTC.

The chain recombines TRBV19 with TRBJ2-7; TRBD1 matches at 9 bases. This CDR3 region has 14 residues. Germline CDR1 reads LNHDA; CDR2 reads SQIVND (reference sequence). With 4 bases clipped from V and 3 bases from J, the junction kept 4 bases outside the gene matches. CDR3 loop: CASSTRQGGYEQYF. The CDR3 DNA is TGTGCCAGTAGTACCCGACAGGGGGGCTACGAGCAGTACTTC.